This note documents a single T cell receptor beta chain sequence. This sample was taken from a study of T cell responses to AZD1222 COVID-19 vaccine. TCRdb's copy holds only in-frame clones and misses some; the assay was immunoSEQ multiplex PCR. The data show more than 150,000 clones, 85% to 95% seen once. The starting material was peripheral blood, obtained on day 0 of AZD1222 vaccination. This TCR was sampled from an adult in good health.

The chain's CDR3 is CASSEGREQGYTF. The CDR3 coding sequence is TGCGCCAGCAGTGAGGGAAGGGAACAGGGCTACACCTTC. The chain employs TRBV10-2 and TRBJ1-2; D gene ambiguous. The germline gives CDR1 WSHSY, CDR2 SAAADI. CDR3 length: 13 amino acids. Trimming shortened V by 2 bases and J by 8 bases, and 12 bases separated the two germline ends.